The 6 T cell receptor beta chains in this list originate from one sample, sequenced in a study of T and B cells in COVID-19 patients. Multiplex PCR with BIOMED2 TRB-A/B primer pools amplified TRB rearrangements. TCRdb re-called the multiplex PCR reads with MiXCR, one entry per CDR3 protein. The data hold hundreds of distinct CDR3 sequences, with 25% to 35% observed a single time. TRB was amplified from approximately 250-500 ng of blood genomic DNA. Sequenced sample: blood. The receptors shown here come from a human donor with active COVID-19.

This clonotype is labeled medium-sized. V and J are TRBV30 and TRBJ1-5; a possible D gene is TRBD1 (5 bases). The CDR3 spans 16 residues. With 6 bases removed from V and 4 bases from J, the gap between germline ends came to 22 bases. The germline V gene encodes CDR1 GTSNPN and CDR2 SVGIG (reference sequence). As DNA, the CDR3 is TGTGCCTGCAGCTCTGGTGGGGCTAATCGAAATCAGCCCCAGCATTTT. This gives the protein CACSSGGANRNQPQHF. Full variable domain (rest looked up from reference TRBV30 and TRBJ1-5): SQTIHQWPATLVQPVGSPLSLECTVEGTSNPNLYWYRQAAGRGLQLLFYSVGIGQISSEVPQNLSASRPQDRQFILSSKKLLLSDSGFYLCACSSGGANRNQPQHFGDGTRLSIL.

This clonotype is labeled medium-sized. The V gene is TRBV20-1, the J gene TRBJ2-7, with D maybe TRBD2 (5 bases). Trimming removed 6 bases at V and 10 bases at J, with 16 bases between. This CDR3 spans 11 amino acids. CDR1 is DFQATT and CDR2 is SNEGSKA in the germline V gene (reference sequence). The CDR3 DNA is TGCAGTGCAGCGGAGCAGCGCCACCAGTACTTC. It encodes CSAAEQRHQYF.

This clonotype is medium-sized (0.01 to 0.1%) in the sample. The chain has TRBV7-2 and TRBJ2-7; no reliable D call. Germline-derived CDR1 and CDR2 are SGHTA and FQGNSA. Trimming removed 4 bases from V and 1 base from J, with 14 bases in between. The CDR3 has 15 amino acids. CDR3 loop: CASSWAAGISYEQYF. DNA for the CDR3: TGTGCCAGCAGCTGGGCGGCAGGAATATCCTACGAGCAGTACTTC.

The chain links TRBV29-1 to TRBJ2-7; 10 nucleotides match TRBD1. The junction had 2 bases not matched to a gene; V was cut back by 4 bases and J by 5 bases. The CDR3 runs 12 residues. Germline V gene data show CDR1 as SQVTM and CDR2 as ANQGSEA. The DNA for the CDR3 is TGCAGCGTTGGACAGGGGGCGGACGAGCAGTACTTC. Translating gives CSVGQGADEQYF.

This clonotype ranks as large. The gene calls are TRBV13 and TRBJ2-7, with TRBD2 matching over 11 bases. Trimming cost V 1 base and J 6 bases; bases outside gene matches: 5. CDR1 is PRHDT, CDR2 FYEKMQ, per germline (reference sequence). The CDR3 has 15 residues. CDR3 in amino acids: CASSLEGSGRAEQYF. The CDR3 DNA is TGTGCCAGCAGCTTAGAAGGTAGCGGGAGGGCCGAGCAGTACTTC.

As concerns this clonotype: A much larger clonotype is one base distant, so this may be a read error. CDR3 residues: CASSAASGRADTKYF. CDR3 in DNA: TGTGCCAGCAGTGCCGCTAGCGGGAGAGCAGATACGAAGTATTTT. The rearrangement links TRBV28 to TRBJ2-3; 10 positions agree with TRBD2. Per germline, CDR1 MDHEN and CDR2 SYDVKM. The CDR3 extends over 15 amino acids.